The 17 T cell receptor beta chains in this list originate from one sample, sequenced in a study of shared clonotypes between healthy human individuals. TCRdb's copy holds only in-frame clones and misses some; the assay was immunoSEQ multiplex PCR. The sample carries over a million clones, roughly 96% recorded once. The specimen sequenced was naive CD4+ T cells sorted from blood. Specified subset: CD45RA+ positively selected. The receptors here all came from a man aged 30-40 years in good health.

This chain uses TRBV19 with TRBJ2-7; D is ambiguous. V lost 3 bases and J lost 3, with 12 bases in between. Germline CDR1 LNHDA, CDR2 SQIVND (reference sequence). This CDR3 comprises 14 residues. CDR3: CASSMAFGDYEQYF. CDR3 DNA: TGTGCCAGTAGTATGGCATTTGGGGACTACGAGCAGTACTTC.

V gene TRBV11-2 combines with J gene TRBJ2-7; D unclear. The V gene's germline CDR1 is SGHAT and CDR2 FQNNGV. V lost 3 bases to trimming and J lost 2 bases, with 8 bases between them. The CDR3 is 13 amino acids. In DNA form, the CDR3 reads TGTGCCAGCAGCTTTCCAGTGGCCTACGAGCAGTACTTC. Translated, it gives CASSFPVAYEQYF.

The V call is TRBV18, the J call TRBJ2-7; D possibly corresponds to TRBD2 (5 bases). Trimming removed 3 bases at V and 0 bases at J, with 18 bases between. This CDR3 region has 17 residues. Per germline, CDR1 KGHSH and CDR2 LQKENI. The CDR3 sequence is CASSPLRLREHSYEQYF. In DNA, the CDR3 is TGTGCCAGCTCACCTTTGAGACTCCGGGAACACTCCTACGAGCAGTACTTC.

The gene calls are TRBV5-1 and TRBJ1-1; TRBD1 matches 9 bases. The V gene's germline CDR1 is SGHRS and CDR2 YFSETQ. V lost 5 bases and J lost 3; bases outside the gene matches: 5. The CDR3 covers 14 residues. In DNA form, the CDR3 reads TGCGCCAGCAGTGTGAGACAGGGGGACACTGAAGCTTTCTTT. This sequence encodes CASSVRQGDTEAFF.

The V and J genes are TRBV5-4 and TRBJ1-2; 7 nucleotides agree with TRBD1. This CDR3 spans 14 amino acids. The trim removed 0 bases at V and 5 bases at J, leaving 4 bases unmatched. The germline V gene has CDR1 SGHNT and CDR2 YYREEE (reference sequence). The CDR3 DNA sequence: TGTGCCAGCAGCTTGGATTCCAGGGGGTATGGCTACACCTTC. It codes for CASSLDSRGYGYTF.

A single count supports this clone. Here the CDR3 reads CASSLLAGGGIGEQFF. In DNA form, the CDR3 reads TGTGCCAGCAGTCTGCTGGCGGGAGGGGGAATAGGTGAGCAGTTCTTC. The J gene is TRBJ2-1, the V gene TRBV28, with TRBD2 matching over 9 bases. V lost 5 bases to trimming and J lost 9 bases; unmatched junction nucleotides: 14. This CDR3 has 16 amino acids. Germline V CDR1 and CDR2: MDHEN, SYDVKM.

This chain joins TRBV27 and TRBJ2-3; D is uncertain. This CDR3 contains 16 residues. Between the trimmed V and J ends, which lost 0 bases and 4 bases, there was a span of 14 bases. The germline gives CDR1 MNHEY, CDR2 SMNVEV (reference sequence). The CDR3 spells CASSLSRRVASDTQYF. DNA of the CDR3: TGTGCCAGCAGTTTATCCCGACGGGTCGCATCAGATACGCAGTATTTT.

This chain links TRBV10-2 with TRBJ2-7; TRBD1 matches 9 bases. The V gene end was trimmed by 2 bases and the J gene end by 3 bases; junction bases not matched to a gene: 11. Germline V gene sequence: CDR1 WSHSY, CDR2 SAAADI. The CDR3 loop spans 17 amino acids. The CDR3 spells CASSEIVAGTGYYEQYF. For the CDR3, the DNA is TGCGCCAGCAGTGAGATCGTCGCCGGGACAGGGTACTACGAGCAGTACTTC.

This sequence joins TRBV6-6 and TRBJ1-2, with D tentatively TRBD1 (5 bases). V shed 6 bases and J shed 3 bases, with 14 bases lying between them. Germline lookup yields CDR1 MNHNY and CDR2 SVGAGI (reference sequence). The length of the CDR3 is 14 residues. The CDR3 spells CASSWGGNDYGYTF. For the CDR3, the DNA is TGTGCCAGCAGCTGGGGGGGGAATGACTATGGCTACACCTTC.

V is TRBV11-2 and J is TRBJ2-3; TRBD1 aligns across 8 bases. The J segment lost 2 bases and the V segment lost 5 bases, leaving 15 bases of the junction unmatched. This CDR3 region has 18 residues. CDR1 is SGHAT, CDR2 FQNNGV, per germline. Written as DNA, the CDR3 is TGTGCCAGCAGCCAGACACCCAGGGGGCGTCTGGTCACAGATACGCAGTATTTT. Residues: CASSQTPRGRLVTDTQYF.

The chain is built from TRBV28 and TRBJ2-1; D might be TRBD1 or TRBD2, each matching 5 bases. The CDR3 is 14 amino acids. Germline V gene sequence: CDR1 MDHEN, CDR2 SYDVKM. Trimming pared 2 bases from V and 6 bases from J, leaving 11 bases between. In DNA, the CDR3 is TGTGCCAGCAGTTTAGGGACGATTGGCAATGAGCAGTTCTTC. Protein sequence: CASSLGTIGNEQFF.

This chain uses TRBV6-5 with TRBJ1-2, with D unresolved. The V gene lost 7 bases and the J gene lost 5 bases, with 11 bases spanning the gap. The germline CDR1 and CDR2 sequences are MNHEY and SVGAGI. This CDR3 is 12 amino acids long. The CDR3 region is CASTKPGYGYTF. The CDR3 nucleotides read TGTGCCAGCACGAAGCCAGGTTATGGCTACACCTTC.

The CDR3 DNA follows: TGTGCCAGCAGTGAGTACACAGCGACCCAGTACTTC. Protein sequence: CASSEYTATQYF. The chain is built from TRBV2 and TRBJ2-5, with unresolved D. This CDR3 region has 12 residues. V lost 3 bases and J 7 bases, leaving 9 bases between the germline ends. CDR1 SNHLY and CDR2 FYNNEI come from the germline V gene. Variable domain in full (rest from reference TRBV2 and TRBJ2-5): EPEVTQTPSHQVTQMGQEVILRCVPISNHLYFYWYRQILGQKVEFLVSFYNNEISEKSEIFDDQFSVERPDGSNFTLKIRSTKLEDSAMYFCASSEYTATQYFGPGTRLLVL.

The genes are TRBV7-2 and TRBJ2-7; 8 bases align to TRBD1. J lost 1 base, V lost 6 bases, and 8 bases had no gene match. The germline V gene has CDR1 SGHTA and CDR2 FQGNSA. The CDR3 runs 15 residues. The CDR3, as DNA: TGTGCCAGCAGTATACAGGGGGTGACGTCCTACGAGCAGTACTTC. Amino acid sequence: CASSIQGVTSYEQYF.

The chain has TRBV4-3 and TRBJ1-1, with 10 bases fitting TRBD1. After removal of 6 bases from V and 1 base from J, the junction contained 11 bases not matched to a gene. Germline V gene data show CDR1 as LGHNA and CDR2 as YSLEER. The CDR3 is 17 residues long. CDR3 sequence (DNA): TGCGCCAGCAGGCGGACAGGGGGTAGAAGGGGGAACACTGAAGCTTTCTTT. Amino acid sequence: CASRRTGGRRGNTEAFF.

The genes are TRBV9 and TRBJ1-2, with D tentatively TRBD1 (5 bases). The length of the CDR3 is 15 residues. Germline CDR1 SGDLS, CDR2 YYNGEE. With 4 bases removed from V and 2 bases from J, the gap between germline ends came to 15 bases. The CDR3 spells CASSPGGAGNYGYTF. In nucleotides, the CDR3 is TGTGCCAGCAGCCCCGGCGGTGCAGGGAACTATGGCTACACCTTC.

This sequence joins TRBV5-1 and TRBJ1-1; possible D gene TRBD1, 5 bases. Trimming shortened V by 5 bases and J by 0 bases, and 17 bases separated the two germline ends. Germline lookup yields CDR1 SGHRS and CDR2 YFSETQ. The CDR3 spans 16 residues. CDR3 nucleotide sequence: TGCGCCAGCAGTCCAGACCCCGGGACGGTGAACACTGAAGCTTTCTTT. Translating gives CASSPDPGTVNTEAFF.